This is a list of T cell receptor beta chains from one sample in a study of blood T cell repertoires in COVID-19. The repertoire was sequenced with immunoSEQ multiplex PCR; TCRdb's copy has only in-frame clones and lacks some. Here the sample spans hundreds of thousands of clones, 85% being singletons. Input material: peripheral blood. These receptors came from a human donor in a cohort sampled during active COVID-19. Both conserved end residues are part of each CDR3. D genes are given only for firm matches. Part of the rows lack a size; the others show once, few, many or a class for expanded clones.

abundance: many
v_gene: TRBV9
j_gene: TRBJ2-2
d_gene: NA
CDR3nt: TGTGCCAGCAGCGCCCTCGGGGAGCTGTTTTTT
CDR3aa: CASSALGELFF

abundance: NA
v_gene: TRBV19
j_gene: TRBJ2-1
d_gene: NA
CDR3nt: TGTGCCAGTAAGGACTACTACAATGAGCAGTTCTTC
CDR3aa: CASKDYYNEQFF

abundance: few
v_gene: TRBV11-3
j_gene: TRBJ2-3
d_gene: TRBD2
CDR3nt: TGTGCCAGCAGCAAAAGCGGGACTTACACAGATACGCAGTATTTT
CDR3aa: CASSKSGTYTDTQYF

abundance: NA
v_gene: TRBV6-5
j_gene: TRBJ2-7
d_gene: TRBD2
CDR3nt: TGTGCCAGCTCGTACTGGACTAGCGGTAGCTACGAGCAGTACTTC
CDR3aa: CASSYWTSGSYEQYF

abundance: NA
v_gene: TRBV7-2
j_gene: TRBJ2-7
d_gene: NA
CDR3nt: TGTGCCAGCAGCTCTCAGGGGTCCTACGAGCAGTACTTC
CDR3aa: CASSSQGSYEQYF

abundance: few
v_gene: TRBV7-9
j_gene: TRBJ2-7
d_gene: TRBD2
CDR3nt: TGTGCCAGTGGACTAGCGGGAGCCTACGAGCAGTACTTC
CDR3aa: CASGLAGAYEQYF

abundance: NA
v_gene: TRBV3-1/TRBV3-2
j_gene: TRBJ2-7
d_gene: NA
CDR3nt: TGTGCCAGCAGCCAAGGGCAGGTCAGCTACGAGCAGTACTTC
CDR3aa: CASSQGQVSYEQYF

abundance: NA
v_gene: TRBV28
j_gene: TRBJ2-3
d_gene: TRBD2
CDR3nt: TGTGCCAGCAGACTAGCGGGAAAGATAGATACGCAGTATTTT
CDR3aa: CASRLAGKIDTQYF

abundance: few
v_gene: TRBV14
j_gene: TRBJ1-1
d_gene: TRBD1
CDR3nt: TGTGCCAGCAGCCAAGATCTGGGACAGGTGAACACTGAAGCTTTCTTT
CDR3aa: CASSQDLGQVNTEAFF

abundance: NA
v_gene: TRBV5-6
j_gene: TRBJ2-1
d_gene: NA
CDR3nt: TGTGCCAGCAGGCCATGGCGGCTAAGCTCCTACAATGAGCAGTTCTTC
CDR3aa: CASRPWRLSSYNEQFF

abundance: NA
v_gene: TRBV10-1
j_gene: TRBJ2-5
d_gene: NA
CDR3nt: TGCGCCAGCAGTGAGTCATCCGGTTCCCAAGAGACCCAGTACTTC
CDR3aa: CASSESSGSQETQYF

abundance: NA
v_gene: TRBV5-1
j_gene: TRBJ2-1
d_gene: NA
CDR3nt: TGCGCCAGCAGCTTGGACAGGGAGGGTGAGCAGTTCTTC
CDR3aa: CASSLDREGEQFF

abundance: NA
v_gene: TRBV28
j_gene: TRBJ2-3
d_gene: NA
CDR3nt: TGTGCCAGTAGGGGTACAGATACGCAGTATTTT
CDR3aa: CASRGTDTQYF

abundance: NA
v_gene: TRBV28
j_gene: TRBJ2-3
d_gene: NA
CDR3nt: TGTGCCAGCACCGAGAGTCACTCCACAGATACGCAGTATTTT
CDR3aa: CASTESHSTDTQYF

abundance: once
v_gene: TRBV3-1/TRBV3-2
j_gene: TRBJ2-7
d_gene: TRBD2
CDR3nt: TGTGCCAGCAGCCAAGATGAAGCGGGAGCCGGCTACGAGCAGTACTTC
CDR3aa: CASSQDEAGAGYEQYF

abundance: NA
v_gene: TRBV7-3
j_gene: TRBJ2-1
d_gene: TRBD1
CDR3nt: TGTGCCAGCAGCGGGGGACAGGGGCCTTACAATGAGCAGTTCTTC
CDR3aa: CASSGGQGPYNEQFF

abundance: NA
v_gene: TRBV11-2
j_gene: TRBJ2-1
d_gene: NA
CDR3nt: TGTGCCAGCAGCTTGTACAGTGGGGGGTCTGCGAGGGGTGAGCAGTTCTTC
CDR3aa: CASSLYSGGSARGEQFF

abundance: NA
v_gene: TRBV6-5
j_gene: TRBJ1-3
d_gene: NA
CDR3nt: TGTGCCAGCAGAGGTGGGGGACTGGTAAACACCATATATTTT
CDR3aa: CASRGGGLVNTIYF

abundance: NA
v_gene: TRBV5-4
j_gene: TRBJ2-7
d_gene: NA
CDR3nt: TGTGCCAGCAGCTTGGGCGGTTACGAGCAGTACTTC
CDR3aa: CASSLGGYEQYF

abundance: NA
v_gene: TRBV21-1
j_gene: TRBJ1-1
d_gene: NA
CDR3nt: TGTGCCAGCAGCAGTCCCCAGGGGGTAATCCCTCCGTACGGCACTGAAGCTTTCTTT
CDR3aa: CASSSPQGVIPPYGTEAFF

abundance: NA
v_gene: TRBV4-1
j_gene: TRBJ2-1
d_gene: TRBD2
CDR3nt: TGCGCCAGCAAAAGGGAACTAGCGGAGGTCTACAATGAGCAGTTCTTC
CDR3aa: CASKRELAEVYNEQFF